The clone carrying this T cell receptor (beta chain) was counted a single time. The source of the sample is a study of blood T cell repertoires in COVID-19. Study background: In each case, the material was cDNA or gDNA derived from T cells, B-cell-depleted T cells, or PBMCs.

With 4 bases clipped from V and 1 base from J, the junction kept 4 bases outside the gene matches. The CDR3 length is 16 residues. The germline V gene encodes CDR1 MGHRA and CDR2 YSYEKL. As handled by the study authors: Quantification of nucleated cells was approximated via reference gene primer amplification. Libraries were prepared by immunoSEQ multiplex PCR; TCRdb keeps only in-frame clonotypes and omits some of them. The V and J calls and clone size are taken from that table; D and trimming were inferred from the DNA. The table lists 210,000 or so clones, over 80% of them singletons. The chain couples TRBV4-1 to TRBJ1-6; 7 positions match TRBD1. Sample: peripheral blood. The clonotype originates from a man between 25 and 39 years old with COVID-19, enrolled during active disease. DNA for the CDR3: TGCGCCAGCAGCCGAGCGACAGGGTCCTATAATTCACCCCTCCACTTT. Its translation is CASSRATGSYNSPLHF.